The 15 T cell receptor beta chains listed next were all sequenced from one sample in a study of blood T cell repertoires in COVID-19. Assay: immunoSEQ multiplex PCR; the TCRdb copy retains only in-frame clones and omits some. This table has hundreds of thousands of clones, approximately 87% appearing once. The sequenced sample consisted of peripheral blood. These receptors all come from a woman between 45 and 60 years old with COVID-19, enrolled during active disease.

This chain connects TRBV6-5 to TRBJ2-7; 10 bases agree with TRBD1. The V gene end was trimmed by 6 bases and the J gene end by 7 bases; junction bases not matched to a gene: 6. The length of the CDR3 is 13 residues. Germline V gene data show CDR1 as MNHEY and CDR2 as SVGAGI. The CDR3 is CASSRQGAREQYF. The CDR3 DNA sequence: TGTGCCAGCAGCCGACAGGGGGCGCGTGAGCAGTACTTC.

This chain links TRBV27 with TRBJ2-1; TRBD2 might be the D (5 bases). Germline CDR1 MNHEY, CDR2 SMNVEV (reference sequence). Trimming pared 5 bases from V and 6 bases from J, leaving 11 bases between. The CDR3 runs 13 residues. CDR3 sequence (DNA): TGTGCCAGCAGTCGAGAGGGATTCAATGAGCAGTTCTTC. This gives the protein CASSREGFNEQFF.

The chain links TRBV29-1 to TRBJ2-1; D perhaps matches TRBD2 (6 bases). The ends were cut back, 8 bases at V and 2 bases at J, with 10 bases in the middle. Germline V CDR1 and CDR2: SQVTM, ANQGSEA. The CDR3 runs 12 residues. The CDR3 DNA reads as TGCAGCACTAGCCCTGCCTACAATGAGCAGTTCTTC. Translation gives CSTSPAYNEQFF.

The CDR3 region has the DNA TGCGCCAGCAGCTTCGGCCTAGCGGGAGCAGACGGGGAGCTGTTTTTT. Its protein is CASSFGLAGADGELFF. This chain uses TRBV5-1 with TRBJ2-2; 10 nucleotides line up with TRBD2. The junction had 8 bases not matched to a gene; V was cut back by 2 bases and J by 7 bases. The CDR3 runs to 16 residues. Germline V gives CDR1 SGHRS, CDR2 YFSETQ. Full variable domain (rest looked up from reference TRBV5-1 and TRBJ2-2): KAGVTQTPRYLIKTRGQQVTLSCSPISGHRSVSWYQQTPGQGLQFLFEYFSETQRNKGNFPGRFSGRQFSNSRSEMNVSTLELGDSALYLCASSFGLAGADGELFFGEGSRLTVL.

This clone was picked up a small number of times. V usage is TRBV4-1 and J usage is TRBJ2-7, with 10 bases aligning to TRBD2. Germline trimming cut 2 bases from V and 0 bases from J; bases unmatched to any gene: 7. This CDR3 is 17 amino acids long. Germline CDR1 and CDR2: MGHRA and YSYEKL. Here the CDR3 DNA reads TGCGCCAGCAGCCAATTCCCAGCGGGAGGGGACTCCTACGAGCAGTACTTC. Protein sequence: CASSQFPAGGDSYEQYF.

The chain combines TRBV30 with TRBJ2-7; 11 bases agree with TRBD2. Germline V gene lookup returns CDR1 GTSNPN and CDR2 SVGIG (reference sequence). The CDR3 spans 16 residues. Losses at the gene ends were 4 bases for V and 2 bases for J; bases not matched to a gene: 10. The CDR3 protein is CAWNRLAGNHAYEQYF. Written as DNA, the CDR3 is TGTGCCTGGAACCGACTAGCGGGAAACCATGCCTACGAGCAGTACTTC.

This clone has just one count. The chain is built from TRBV5-6 and TRBJ2-1; 7 positions match TRBD2. There are 15 residues in the CDR3. The germline CDR1 and CDR2 sequences are SGHDT and YYEEEE. V dropped 1 base and J dropped 7; count of bases not matched to a gene: 8. CDR3 bases: TGTGCCAGCAGCTTGATAGGGCGGGACTATAATGAGCAGTTCTTC. Translated, it gives CASSLIGRDYNEQFF. The full variable domain, completed using reference TRBV5-6 and TRBJ2-1, is DAGVTQSPTHLIKTRGQQVTLRCSPKSGHDTVSWYQQALGQGPQFIFQYYEEEERQRGNFPDRFSGHQFPNYSSELNVNALLLGDSALYLCASSLIGRDYNEQFFGPGTRLTVL.

The J gene is TRBJ1-1, the V gene TRBV10-3, with D perhaps TRBD1 (6 bases). The germline CDR1 and CDR2 sequences are ENHRY and SYGVKD. Trimming left V 4 bases short and J 0 bases short, with 9 bases between. This CDR3 is built from 14 residues. CDR3 in amino acids: CAISGQELNTEAFF. CDR3 sequence (DNA): TGTGCCATCAGTGGACAGGAGTTGAACACTGAAGCTTTCTTT.

The rearrangement joins TRBV6-6 to TRBJ1-1; 8 bases align to TRBD1. The length of the CDR3 is 16 residues. Germline trimming cut 4 bases from V and 1 base from J; bases unmatched to any gene: 8. Per the germline V gene, CDR1 is MNHNY and CDR2 is SVGAGI (reference sequence). This CDR3 reads CASSSQGADGNTEAFF. The CDR3 DNA follows: TGTGCCAGCAGTTCCCAGGGGGCTGACGGGAACACTGAAGCTTTCTTT.

This clone has just a few counts. The CDR3 loop reads CSVEEGPPNTEAFF. The CDR3 bases are TGCAGCGTTGAAGAGGGGCCACCTAACACTGAAGCTTTCTTT. The gene calls are TRBV29-1 and TRBJ1-1; D possibly corresponds to TRBD1 (5 bases). Trimming removed 0 bases from V and 2 bases from J, with 10 bases in between. The germline V gene has CDR1 SQVTM and CDR2 ANQGSEA. This CDR3 region has 14 residues.

The CDR3 nucleotides are TGTGCCAGCAGCTCGGGACTAGCTAACGAGCAGTACTTC. Protein: CASSSGLANEQYF. This sequence joins TRBV11-2 and TRBJ2-7; 9 nucleotides align to TRBD2. V lost 4 bases, J lost 5 bases, and 3 bases stayed unmatched. The CDR3 runs 13 residues. The germline CDR1 and CDR2 sequences are SGHAT and FQNNGV. The full variable domain, completed using reference TRBV11-2 and TRBJ2-7, is EAGVAQSPRYKIIEKRQSVAFWCNPISGHATLYWYQQILGQGPKLLIQFQNNGVVDDSQLPKDRFSAERLKGVDSTLKIQPAKLEDSAVYLCASSSGLANEQYFGPGTRLTVT.

The J gene is TRBJ1-1, the V gene TRBV11-2, with D maybe TRBD1 (5 bases). V shed 5 bases and J shed 11 bases, with 18 bases lying between them. The CDR3 is made up of 13 amino acids. Germline CDR1 and CDR2: SGHAT and FQNNGV. The CDR3, as DNA: TGTGCCAGCAGCAGGGGCCTACGGGTAGGGGCTTTCTTT. Its protein is CASSRGLRVGAFF.

The gene calls are TRBV4-1 and TRBJ1-2; 11 nucleotides agree with TRBD1. This CDR3 is built from 15 residues. Per germline, CDR1 MGHRA and CDR2 YSYEKL. V lost 5 bases, J lost 13 bases, and 15 bases stayed unmatched. CDR3 in DNA: TGCGCCAGCAGCAATCAAGGGACAGGGGGATCACTCGGCACCTTC. Translation: CASSNQGTGGSLGTF.

The chain employs TRBV19 and TRBJ2-7; 12 bases line up with TRBD2. The CDR3 is made up of 16 amino acids. CDR1 and CDR2 from the germline V gene are LNHDA and SQIVND (reference sequence). V shed 3 bases and J 5 bases; nucleotides not matched to a gene: 8. The CDR3 loop is CASSISSGRATDEQYF. The DNA for the CDR3 is TGTGCCAGTAGTATTTCTAGCGGGAGGGCCACCGACGAGCAGTACTTC.

The rearrangement uses TRBV10-3 and TRBJ2-7, with 8 bases matching TRBD2. The CDR3 loop spans 14 amino acids. Germline CDR1 ENHRY, CDR2 SYGVKD. The V segment lost 6 bases and the J segment 6 bases; nucleotides outside the gene matches: 10. The DNA for the CDR3 is TGTGCCATCAGACACACTAGCGGTAACGGCGAGCAGTACTTC. Encoded protein: CAIRHTSGNGEQYF.